Reported below is one T cell receptor beta chain. Its recognized antigen is unknown. No per-base quality is available; no much larger clone lies one base away. V is reduced by 4 bases and J by 10 bases, leaving a spacing of 16 bases between them. CDR1 and CDR2, looked up from the germline V gene (reference sequence), are DFQATT and SNEGSKA. The CDR3 spans 12 residues, from the cysteine through the phenylalanine. The DNA shown is the 36-base CDR3, in frame from base 1. The data originate from a study of identical twins' blood T cells (dated by TCRdb to the early 2010s). Regarding the research as a whole: Around 50 million Illumina reads were obtained across roughly 12 libraries, comprising six alpha-chain and six beta-chain libraries. TCR alpha and beta chain repertoires of three pairs of monozygous twins were compared using next-generation sequencing to assess genetic influence on repertoire formation. The paper as a whole reports these results and caveats: The proposed role of the TCRalpha J segment in MHC recognition during thymic selection was stated to require validation by independent studies. V gene usage was reported to be markedly more similar within twin pairs than between unrelated donors, even among non-selected out-of-frame TCRbeta clonotypes. Environmental influences could not be excluded as an explanation for twin similarity, since twins were reared together. The number of shared CDR3 clonotypes between two donors was mainly determined by the product of their cloneset sizes, and twins did not clearly deviate from this trend. Among the most abundant TCRbeta clonotypes, each donor shared more CDR3 sequences with her twin than with unrelated donors.

The donors were six healthy women who made up three monozygous twin pairs. All three twin pairs had been reared together, and it was thought likely that the same infectious agents and vaccines had been met by these twin pairs. TCR cDNA libraries were prepared from RNA that was isolated from peripheral blood mononuclear cells. The library was prepared using 5' RACE. Sequencing instrument: Illumina Genome Analyzer IIx. To prepare the RNA-based TCR cDNA libraries, a previously described protocol was followed, with several modifications. To prevent cross-contamination, sample-specific barcodes were introduced on both ends of each TCR cDNA library during cDNA synthesis and amplification. The source study handled its data this way. Each library contained about 2.2 to 4 million CDR3-containing reads, and somewhere between about 90,000 and nearly 500,000 clonotypes were identified for each individual. Reads with improper barcode index combinations were discarded, after which clonesets were built for each library with the MiTCR software. While assembling CDR3 clonotypes, MiTCR filtered or rescued low-quality reads and corrected PCR and sequencing errors. Artificial out-of-frame clonotypes were mapped to in-frame sequences, with one indel allowed in the CDR3, and then removed. V and J gene usage similarity between donors was measured as Jensen-Shannon divergence divided by mean entropy. TCRdb's own reprocessing of the public reads used fastp at Q25 and MiXCR and kept productive beta chains. Every entry covers one CDR3 protein and lists the most common genes and DNA from its rows. TCRdb's processing, not the authors' own work, is the source of the V and J calls. The sample table lists 300,000 to 400,000 distinct CDR3 sequences, about 28% of them with a count of one. 6% to 7% of the sample lies in the top ten.

This clonotype originated in a woman between 18 and 50 years old in good health. The V and J segments used are TRBV20-1 and TRBJ1-1, and possibly TRBD1, on 6 matching bases. What was sequenced was PBMCs. The CDR3 region has the sequence CSATQGLVGAFF. The DNA sequence follows: TGCAGTGCTACCCAGGGGCTCGTTGGAGCTTTCTTT.